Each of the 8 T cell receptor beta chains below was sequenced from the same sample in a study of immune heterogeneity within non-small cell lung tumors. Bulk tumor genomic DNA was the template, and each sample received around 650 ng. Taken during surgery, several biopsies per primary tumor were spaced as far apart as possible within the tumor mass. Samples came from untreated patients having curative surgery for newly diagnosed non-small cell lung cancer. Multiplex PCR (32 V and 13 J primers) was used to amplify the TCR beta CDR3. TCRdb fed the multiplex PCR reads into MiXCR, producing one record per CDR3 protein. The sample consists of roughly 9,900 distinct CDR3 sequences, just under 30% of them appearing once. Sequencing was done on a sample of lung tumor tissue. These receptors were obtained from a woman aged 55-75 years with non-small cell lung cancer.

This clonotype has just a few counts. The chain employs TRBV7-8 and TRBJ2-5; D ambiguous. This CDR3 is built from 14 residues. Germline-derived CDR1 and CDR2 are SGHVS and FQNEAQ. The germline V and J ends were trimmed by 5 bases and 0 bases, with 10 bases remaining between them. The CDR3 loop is CASSVQQYQETQYF. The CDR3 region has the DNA TGTGCCAGCAGCGTCCAACAGTACCAAGAGACCCAGTACTTC. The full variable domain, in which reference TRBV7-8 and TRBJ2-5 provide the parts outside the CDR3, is GAGVSQSPRYKVAKRGQDVALRCDPISGHVSLFWYQQALGQGPEFLTYFQNEAQLDKSGLPSDRFFAERPEGSVSTLKIQRTQQEDSAVYLCASSVQQYQETQYFGPGTRLLVL.

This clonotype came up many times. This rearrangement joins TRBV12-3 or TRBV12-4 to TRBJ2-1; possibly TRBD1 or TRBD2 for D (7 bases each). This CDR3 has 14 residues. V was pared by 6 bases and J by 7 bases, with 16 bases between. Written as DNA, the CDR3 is TGTGCCAGCAGCCTGACAGGGAGGGGGAATGAGCAGTTCTTC. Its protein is CASSLTGRGNEQFF.

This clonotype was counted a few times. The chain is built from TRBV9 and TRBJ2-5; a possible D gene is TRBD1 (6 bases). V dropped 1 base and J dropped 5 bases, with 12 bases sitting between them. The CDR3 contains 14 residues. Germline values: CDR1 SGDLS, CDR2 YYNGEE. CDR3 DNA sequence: TGTGCCAGCAGCGTAAAGACAGGTAGCGAGACCCAGTACTTC. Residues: CASSVKTGSETQYF. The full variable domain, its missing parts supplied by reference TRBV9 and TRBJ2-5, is DSGVTQTPKHLITATGQRVTLRCSPRSGDLSVYWYQQSLDQGLQFLIQYYNGEERAKGNILERFSAQQFPDLHSELNLSSLELGDSALYFCASSVKTGSETQYFGPGTRLLVL.

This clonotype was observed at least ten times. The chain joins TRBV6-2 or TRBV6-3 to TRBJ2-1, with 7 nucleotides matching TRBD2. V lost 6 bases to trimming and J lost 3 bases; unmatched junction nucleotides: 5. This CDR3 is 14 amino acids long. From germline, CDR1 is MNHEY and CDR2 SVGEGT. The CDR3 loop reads CASSRSGNYNEQFF. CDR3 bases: TGTGCCAGCAGCCGGAGCGGGAACTACAATGAGCAGTTCTTC.

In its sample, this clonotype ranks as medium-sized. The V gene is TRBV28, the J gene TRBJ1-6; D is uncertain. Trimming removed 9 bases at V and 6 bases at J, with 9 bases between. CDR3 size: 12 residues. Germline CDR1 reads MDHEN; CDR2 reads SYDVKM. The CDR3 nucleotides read TGTGCCAGTCTAGGTCTTAATTCACCCCTCCACTTT. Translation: CASLGLNSPLHF.

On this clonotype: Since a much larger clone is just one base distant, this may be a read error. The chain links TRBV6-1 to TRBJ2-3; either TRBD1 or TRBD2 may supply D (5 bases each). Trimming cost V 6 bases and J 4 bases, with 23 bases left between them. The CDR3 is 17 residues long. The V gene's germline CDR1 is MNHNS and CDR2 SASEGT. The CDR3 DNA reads TGTGCCAGCAGCTGGGGGAATCCGGCCCGTGGCGCAGATACGCAGTATTTT. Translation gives CASSWGNPARGADTQYF.

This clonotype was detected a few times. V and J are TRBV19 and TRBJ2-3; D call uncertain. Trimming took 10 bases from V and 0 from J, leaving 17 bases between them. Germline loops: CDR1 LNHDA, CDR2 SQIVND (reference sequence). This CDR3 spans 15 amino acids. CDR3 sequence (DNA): TGTGCCACCCATGGGCGGTTAACTAGCACAGATACGCAGTATTTT. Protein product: CATHGRLTSTDTQYF. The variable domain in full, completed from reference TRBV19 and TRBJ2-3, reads DGGITQSPKYLFRKEGQNVTLSCEQNLNHDAMYWYRQDPGQGLRLIYYSQIVNDFQKGDIAEGYSVSREKKESFPLTVTSAQKNPTAFYLCATHGRLTSTDTQYFGPGTRLTVL.

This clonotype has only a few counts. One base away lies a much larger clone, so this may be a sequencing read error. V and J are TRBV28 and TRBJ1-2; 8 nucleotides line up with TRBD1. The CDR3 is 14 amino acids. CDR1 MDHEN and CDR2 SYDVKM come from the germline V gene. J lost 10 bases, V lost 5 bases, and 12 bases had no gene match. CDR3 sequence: CASSPSRGQNVYTF. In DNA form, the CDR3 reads TGTGCCAGCAGTCCCTCCAGGGGGCAAAATGTCTACACCTTC.